This paragraph covers one T cell receptor beta chain sequence. The CDR3 covers 13 residues. V shed 4 bases and J shed 6 bases, with 10 bases lying between them. Germline-derived CDR1 and CDR2 are SGHNT and YENEEA. The source of the sample is a study of PD-1 blockade in classical Hodgkin lymphoma. TCRdb's copy holds only in-frame clones and misses some; the assay was immunoSEQ multiplex PCR. The sample consists of some 95,000 clones, approximately 90% of them appearing once. The time point was: cycle 4 day 1 (C4D1), after less than seven weeks of nivolumab. Following autologous stem cell transplantation, relapse occurred in every patient, and exposure to brentuximab vedotin varied.

The chain combines TRBV11-3 with TRBJ2-1; possibly TRBD2 for D (6 bases). The clonotype comes from a human donor with classical Hodgkin lymphoma. The sample in question was peripheral blood mononuclear cells (PBMCs), obtained before the fourth cycle of nivolumab. CDR3 coding DNA: TGTGCCAGCAGCTACGGGGGATCCAATGAGCAGTTCTTC. Translation: CASSYGGSNEQFF.